This TCR beta chain was profiled in a study of T cell responses to AZD1222 COVID-19 vaccine. Study-wide points: Baseline serology detected seropositivity in only 6 or 7 AZD1222 recipients.

Sequenced by immunoSEQ multiplex PCR; TCRdb stores in-frame clones only, minus some. The sample gives fewer than 150,000 clones, around 87% of which show up once; about 1.2% is in the top ten. Germline CDR1 and CDR2: MNHEY and SVGEGT. There are 14 residues in the CDR3. Between the trimmed V and J ends, which lost 5 bases and 4 bases, there was a span of 14 bases. This clone showed up just once. Its antigen is not identified. The input for sequencing was peripheral blood, taken on day 0 of AZD1222 vaccination. The receptor comes from an adult in good health. The chain combines TRBV6-2 or TRBV6-3 with TRBJ1-2; D is unclear. CDR3 sequence: CASSGSSNIYGYTF. The CDR3 DNA is TGTGCCAGCAGTGGCAGCTCTAACATCTATGGCTACACCTTC.